The T cell receptor (beta chain) described here comes from a study of vaccination effects on CD4 cells after COVID-19. Whole-study findings and limits: Vaccine-induced clones in healthy vaccinees cross-reacted with common cold coronaviruses in only 1 of 255 cases.

Germline-derived CDR1 and CDR2 are SGDLS and YYNGEE. V lost 0 bases to trimming and J lost 6 bases; unmatched junction nucleotides: 5. The CDR3 is 14 amino acids. Sequencing in the ViraFEST assay came after antigen-specific CD4+ T cells had been expanded with viral peptide pools, which were used to stimulate PBMC. An approximately 10-day culture period preceded the isolation of CD4+ T cells. Nobody among the vaccine recipients had prior SARS-CoV-2 infection (nucleocapsid antibodies were negative). Every well got a few million PBMC, which were grown with around 11 IU/ml IL-2 and around 10 ug/ml peptides. Each culture had half its medium swapped for IL-2 medium on days 3 and 7. TCRdb keeps only in-frame clones here, not all; method: immunoSEQ multiplex PCR. Counted here are over 45,000 clones, under 75% occurring once; the ten biggest clones make up around 18%. Of note for this clone: Its antigen is not identified.

This sequence originates from a human donor who received a COVID-19 vaccine. The chain combines TRBV9 with TRBJ1-2; the match to TRBD1 covers 7 bases. The sequenced sample was CD4+ T cells from PBMCs cultured with SARS-CoV-2 spike peptides, obtained before COVID-19 vaccination. Written as DNA, the CDR3 is TGTGCCAGCAGCGTAGCATCAGGGGGAAATGGCTACACCTTC. Translated, it gives CASSVASGGNGYTF.